This T cell receptor (beta chain) was documented in a study of PD-1 blockade in classical Hodgkin lymphoma. Findings and limits, study-wide: Complete responders' diversity at baseline resembled that of newly diagnosed patients. Researchers reported that CD4+ TCR diversity, though not CD8+, rose significantly by C4D1.

CDR3 length equals 13 residues. Germline values: CDR1 SGHAT, CDR2 FQNNGV. Repertoires were generated with immunoSEQ multiplex PCR, while TCRdb's copy carries only in-frame clones and drops some. The data contain about 23,000 clones, roughly 90% of them singletons. Stated time point: cycle 4 day 1 (C4D1), after more than five weeks of nivolumab. Every one of the patients relapsed after autologous stem cell transplantation (brentuximab vedotin exposure was variable). Comment on this clone: Its antigen is not identified.

This TCR was sampled from a human donor with classical Hodgkin lymphoma. The sequenced sample was peripheral blood mononuclear cells (PBMCs), obtained before the fourth cycle of nivolumab. The chain recombines TRBV11-2 with TRBJ2-5; either TRBD1 or TRBD2 may supply D (6 bases each). The DNA end is more similar to TRBJ2-7, so the J call may be wrong. The CDR3 sequence is CASSGGGPYEQYF. The CDR3 DNA reads TGTGCCAGCAGCGGAGGGGGGCCCTACGAGCAGTACTTC.